Each of the 22 T cell receptor beta chains below was sequenced from the same sample in a study of regulatory T cells in long-lasting Graves disease. Time point meaning: newly diagnosed GD, antithyroid drugs for less than 3 months. The TCR library was made from RNA that had been extracted from PBMCs in TRIzol. To make TCR beta libraries, researchers used iRepertoire HTBI primers and Arm-PCR of CDR3 regions. TCRdb reprocessed the multiplex PCR reads via MiXCR and lists one record per CDR3 protein. The table shows 550,000 to 600,000 distinct CDR3 sequences, with more than 15% occurring only once. This sample also belongs to another study, concerning T cells in Graves' hyperthyroidism and ophthalmopathy.

Sequenced material: peripheral blood mononuclear cells (PBMCs), taken at new diagnosis, from a patient treated with antithyroid drugs. The receptors come from a man aged 18 to 30 with Graves disease.

The table lists this clonotype with a few counts. The chain joins TRBV20-1 to TRBJ2-7; a weak D match, TRBD1 (5 bases). CDR3 length: 14 amino acids. The germline V and J ends were trimmed by 6 bases and 0 bases, with 15 bases remaining between them. CDR1 DFQATT and CDR2 SNEGSKA come from the germline V gene (reference sequence). The CDR3 DNA is TGCAGTGCGACGACGACAGCCGGCTCCTACGAGCAGTACTTC. This translates into CSATTTAGSYEQYF.

This clonotype occurred many times. This chain joins TRBV12-3 or TRBV12-4 and TRBJ2-2, with TRBD2 as a possible D gene (6 bases). The V end was cut by 7 bases, the J end by 0 bases, with 9 bases between. The CDR3 has 14 residues. CDR3 sequence: CASTSSANTGELFF. The CDR3 region has the DNA TGTGCCAGCACCTCTAGCGCGAACACCGGGGAGCTGTTTTTT.

V gene TRBV20-1 combines with J gene TRBJ1-2; D remains unclear. The CDR3 totals 11 residues. Trimming took 4 bases from V and 2 from J, leaving 5 bases between them. Germline V gene data show CDR1 as DFQATT and CDR2 as SNEGSKA (reference sequence). CDR3 loop: CSATGNYGYTF. The CDR3 nucleotides read TGCAGTGCTACGGGGAACTATGGCTACACCTTC.

This clonotype is a singleton in its sample. The chain carries TRBV10-2 and TRBJ2-3, with D uncertain. V was clipped by 7 bases and J by 2 bases, with 4 bases between them. In germline, CDR1 is WSHSY, CDR2 SAAADI. The CDR3 consists of 11 residues. CDR3 DNA sequence: TGCGCCAGCACTTACACAGATACGCAGTATTTT. As protein: CASTYTDTQYF.

This clonotype has ten or more counts. The chain combines TRBV28 with TRBJ2-7; TRBD2 might be the D (5 bases). V lost 3 bases and J lost 0, with 9 bases in between. CDR1 and CDR2 from the germline V gene are MDHEN and SYDVKM. CDR3 length equals 14 residues. The CDR3: CASSLPGSSYEQYF. In DNA form, the CDR3 reads TGTGCCAGCAGTTTGCCGGGGAGCTCCTACGAGCAGTACTTC.

This clonotype was counted at least ten times. In DNA form, the CDR3 reads TGTGCCAGCAGTTACTTAGCCGGGGAGCTGTTTTTT. Protein product: CASSYLAGELFF. V gene TRBV6-5 combines with J gene TRBJ2-2; D unclear. The CDR3 loop spans 12 amino acids. Germline V gives CDR1 MNHEY, CDR2 SVGAGI. The ends were cut back, 1 base at V and 6 bases at J, with 3 bases in the middle.

At least ten counts were recorded for this clonotype. The V call is TRBV3-1, the J call TRBJ2-1; D not resolved. Between the trimmed V and J ends, which lost 6 bases and 5 bases, there was a span of 8 bases. This CDR3 spans 12 amino acids. Germline V CDR1 and CDR2: LGHDT, YNNKEL (reference sequence). DNA of the CDR3: TGTGCCAGCAGTCCCGTGGACAATGAGCAGTTCTTC. Translating gives CASSPVDNEQFF.

The table lists this clonotype with a few counts. The V call is TRBV5-5, the J call TRBJ2-2, with unresolved D. The CDR3 has 14 amino acids. Germline V gene sequence: CDR1 SGHKS, CDR2 YYEKEE (reference sequence). V was shortened by 4 bases and J by 4 bases, with 11 bases between the two germline ends. CDR3 region: CASSRIGPTGELFF. CDR3 sequence (DNA): TGTGCCAGCAGCCGGATCGGCCCCACCGGGGAGCTGTTTTTT.

This clonotype was seen only a few times. This chain joins TRBV6-1 and TRBJ2-6, with a weak D call TRBD1 (5 bases). In germline, CDR1 is MNHNS, CDR2 SASEGT. The CDR3 runs to 16 residues. The V end lost 7 bases, the J end lost 2 bases, and 15 bases lay between the germline ends. The DNA for the CDR3 is TGTGCCAGCAAACTTACAGGTTCAGCTGGGGCCAACGTCCTGACTTTC. Residues: CASKLTGSAGANVLTF.

Remarks on this clonotype: With a much larger clone just one base away, this may be a read error. This rearrangement joins TRBV20-1 to TRBJ2-1; D unresolved. V lost 3 bases and J lost 3, with 9 bases in between. The CDR3 covers 13 residues. Germline CDR1 and CDR2: DFQATT and SNEGSKA (reference sequence). The CDR3 spells CSASMLGYNEQFF. For the CDR3, the DNA is TGCAGTGCTAGCATGCTAGGCTACAATGAGCAGTTCTTC.

V usage is TRBV12-3 or TRBV12-4 and J usage is TRBJ2-6, with TRBD1 identical over 9 bases. V was clipped by 0 bases and J by 0 bases; unmatched bases: 6. The CDR3 length is 19 residues. CDR3 loop: CASSLALDRGHSGANVLTF. The DNA of the CDR3 is TGTGCCAGCAGTTTAGCCCTGGACAGGGGTCACTCTGGGGCCAACGTCCTGACTTTC.

The sample holds many counts of this clonotype. The chain is built from TRBV7-6 and TRBJ2-1; 10 bases are a match to TRBD2. This CDR3 has 16 amino acids. Losses at the gene ends were 5 bases for V and 8 bases for J; bases not matched to a gene: 12. Germline values: CDR1 SGHVS, CDR2 FNYEAQ. This chain's CDR3 is CASSPDPGLAQDEQFF. The CDR3, as DNA: TGTGCCAGCAGCCCCGATCCGGGACTAGCGCAGGATGAGCAGTTCTTC.

This sequence joins TRBV20-1 and TRBJ1-5; tentative D call: TRBD1 (5 bases). This CDR3 has 14 residues. Deletions cut 7 bases from V and 4 bases from J, with 17 bases between. Germline loops: CDR1 DFQATT, CDR2 SNEGSKA (reference sequence). CDR3 bases: TGCAGTGGCCGGGGCCAGGCCGAGAATCAGCCCCAGCATTTT. Translated, it gives CSGRGQAENQPQHF.

This clonotype was found many times. This sequence joins TRBV15 and TRBJ1-2; D possibly corresponds to TRBD1 (5 bases). Germline V gene sequence: CDR1 LNHNV, CDR2 YYDKDF (reference sequence). The CDR3 contains 15 residues. V lost 0 bases to trimming and J lost 4 bases, with 12 bases between them. CDR3 residues: CATSRDMGGGYGYTF. The CDR3 nucleotides are TGTGCCACCAGCAGAGATATGGGGGGAGGCTATGGCTACACCTTC.

This clonotype was counted many times. This chain connects TRBV28 to TRBJ2-1; 10 positions match TRBD1. CDR3 length: 12 residues. Germline assignment: CDR1 MDHEN and CDR2 SYDVKM. V trimming: 6 bases; J trimming: 9 bases; junction bases outside the gene matches: 2. This CDR3 reads CASRGTGVEQFF. The DNA of the CDR3 is TGTGCCAGCAGAGGGACAGGGGTTGAGCAGTTCTTC.

This clonotype was seen repeatedly, ten times or more. The gene calls are TRBV27 and TRBJ2-7, with unresolved D. Germline lookup yields CDR1 MNHEY and CDR2 SMNVEV (reference sequence). V gave up 2 bases and J gave up 3 bases, with 11 bases separating them. The CDR3 extends over 14 amino acids. CDR3: CASSLRPRFYEQYF. The CDR3 DNA reads as TGTGCCAGCAGTTTACGGCCCAGGTTCTACGAGCAGTACTTC.

This clonotype was seen more than once but under ten times. This chain uses TRBV6-2 or TRBV6-3 with TRBJ2-1; 8 nucleotides align to TRBD2. Trimming removed 6 bases from V and 12 bases from J; junction bases left unmatched: 10. In germline, CDR1 is MNHEY, CDR2 SVGEGT. This CDR3 has 13 residues. In nucleotides, the CDR3 is TGTGCCAGCAGGACCGGGACTAGTGGAGGGCAGTTCTTC. It codes for CASRTGTSGGQFF.

The chain is built from TRBV3-1 and TRBJ2-2, with TRBD2 matching 9 bases. V lost 2 bases and J lost 4; bases outside the gene matches: 11. Germline V gene data show CDR1 as LGHDT and CDR2 as YNNKEL (reference sequence). The CDR3 has 18 residues. The CDR3 DNA follows: TGTGCCAGCAGCCAAAGCTACGCGGGAGGGTTTGGCACCGGGGAGCTGTTTTTT. Protein: CASSQSYAGGFGTGELFF.

This clonotype was recorded a few times. This rearrangement joins TRBV6-5 to TRBJ2-3, with 9 nucleotides matching TRBD2. V gave up 4 bases and J gave up 9 bases; unmatched junction bases: 14. Germline values: CDR1 MNHEY, CDR2 SVGAGI. This CDR3 is 16 amino acids long. This CDR3 is CASSSEAREGAYTQYF. In nucleotides, the CDR3 is TGTGCCAGCAGTTCGGAGGCGCGGGAGGGAGCATACACGCAGTATTTT.

The chain links TRBV30 to TRBJ1-5; D is ambiguous. CDR1 and CDR2 (germline): GTSNPN, SVGIG (reference sequence). Between the trimmed V and J ends, which lost 5 bases and 1 base, there was a span of 9 bases. The CDR3 has 13 residues. CDR3 coding DNA: TGTGCCTGGGGCGTGAGGAGCAATCAGCCCCAGCATTTT. Protein sequence: CAWGVRSNQPQHF.

This clonotype occurred a few times. V gene TRBV6-1 combines with J gene TRBJ2-2, with D unclear. CDR3 size: 15 residues. Germline V gives CDR1 MNHNS, CDR2 SASEGT. The V end lost 6 bases, the J end lost 5 bases, and 16 bases lay between the germline ends. DNA for the CDR3: TGTGCCAGCAGCCCAGACCCCACCGGGACCGGGGAGCTGTTTTTT. Translating gives CASSPDPTGTGELFF.

This clonotype has a handful of counts. The chain couples TRBV9 to TRBJ2-1; D unresolved. V lost 0 bases and J lost 6, with 10 bases in between. Germline values: CDR1 SGDLS, CDR2 YYNGEE. The CDR3 extends over 14 amino acids. CDR3 coding DNA: TGTGCCAGCAGCGTAGGAGTGACCGGCAATGAGCAGTTCTTC. It translates to CASSVGVTGNEQFF.